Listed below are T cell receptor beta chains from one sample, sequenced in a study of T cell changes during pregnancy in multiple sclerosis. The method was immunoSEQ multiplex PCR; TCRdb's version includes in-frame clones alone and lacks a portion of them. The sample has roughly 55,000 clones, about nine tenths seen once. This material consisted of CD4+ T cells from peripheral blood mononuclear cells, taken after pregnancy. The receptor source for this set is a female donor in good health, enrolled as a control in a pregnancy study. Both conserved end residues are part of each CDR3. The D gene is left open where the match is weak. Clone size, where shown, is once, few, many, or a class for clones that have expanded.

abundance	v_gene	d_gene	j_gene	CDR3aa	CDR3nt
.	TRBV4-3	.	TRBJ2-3	CASSEVRADTQYF	TGCGCCAGCAGCGAAGTGAGGGCAGATACGCAGTATTTT
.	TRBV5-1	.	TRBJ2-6	CASSLAGPRFVLTF	TGCGCCAGCAGCTTGGCAGGGCCCCGGTTCGTCCTGACTTTC
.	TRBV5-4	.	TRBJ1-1	CASTAQVNTEAFF	TGTGCCAGCACCGCACAGGTGAACACTGAAGCTTTCTTT
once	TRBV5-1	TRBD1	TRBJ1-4	CASSSGQSNEKLFF	TGCGCCAGCAGCTCGGGACAGTCCAATGAAAAACTGTTTTTT
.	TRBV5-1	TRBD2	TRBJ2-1	CASSSTGTRLNEQFF	TGCGCCAGCAGCTCGACCGGGACTAGATTGAATGAGCAGTTCTTC
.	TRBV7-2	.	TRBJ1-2	CASSTRANYGYTF	TGTGCCAGCAGCACCCGGGCTAACTATGGCTACACCTTC
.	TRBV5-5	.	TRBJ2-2	CASSSLIGATNTGELFF	TGTGCCAGCAGCTCCCTGATTGGGGCTACGAACACCGGGGAGCTGTTTTTT
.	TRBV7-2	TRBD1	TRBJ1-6	CASTSRQGINSPLHF	TGTGCCAGCACCTCTCGACAGGGGATCAATTCACCCCTCCACTTT
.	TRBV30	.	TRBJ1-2	CAWTLDSFYGYTF	TGTGCCTGGACTCTAGACAGTTTCTATGGCTACACCTTC
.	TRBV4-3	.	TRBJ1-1	CASTRGGAGTEAFF	TGCGCCAGCACCCGCGGGGGCGCGGGTACTGAAGCTTTCTTT
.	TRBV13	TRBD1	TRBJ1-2	CASSFQGAGYTF	TGTGCCAGCAGCTTCCAGGGGGCTGGCTACACCTTC
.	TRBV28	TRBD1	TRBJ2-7	CASMGQGIHLGYF	TGTGCCAGCATGGGACAGGGGATTCACCTGGGGTACTTC
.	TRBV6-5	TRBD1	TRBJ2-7	CASSYADRVDSYEQYF	TGTGCCAGCAGTTACGCCGACAGGGTAGACTCCTACGAGCAGTACTTC
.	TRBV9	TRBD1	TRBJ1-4	CASSVDRGSEKLFF	TGTGCCAGCAGCGTCGACAGGGGGAGTGAAAAACTGTTTTTT
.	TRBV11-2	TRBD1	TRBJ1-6	CASSLEGTGGSPLHF	TGTGCCAGCAGCTTAGAAGGGACAGGGGGTTCACCCCTCCACTTT
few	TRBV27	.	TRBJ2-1	CASSRAQASYNEQFF	TGTGCCAGCAGTAGAGCTCAGGCCTCCTACAATGAGCAGTTCTTC
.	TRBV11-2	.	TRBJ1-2	CASSSVVQGGSYGYTF	TGTGCCAGCAGCTCAGTGGTACAGGGTGGGAGCTATGGCTACACCTTC